A single T cell receptor beta chain is shown here with its context. Its target is unknown. This entry comes from a study of T cells in Graves' hyperthyroidism and ophthalmopathy. Across the study: Sampling of peripheral blood happened at initial diagnosis, prior to any treatment. The study's findings and limits: In validation, the model predicted ophthalmopathy. These predictions came a median roughly 7.1 months before onset.

Regions amplified from RNA transcripts were the TCR beta CDR3 regions. The HTBI set primed first-round TCR CDR3 RT-PCR. A single record per CDR3 protein comes from TCRdb applying MiXCR to the multiplex PCR reads. Altogether a few hundred thousand distinct CDR3 sequences are present, about a sixth being singletons, with the ten largest covering roughly 7.3%. CDR3 length: 14 residues. Trimming removed 6 bases at V and 2 bases at J, with 11 bases between. Germline CDR1 and CDR2: MNHNS and SASEGT. This chain uses TRBV6-1 with TRBJ1-5; possibly TRBD1 for D (6 bases). Material: blood. This TCR came from a woman aged 25 to 39 with Graves' hyperthyroidism. CDR3 region: CASSSAGGNQPQHF. CDR3 nucleotide sequence: TGTGCCAGCAGCTCAGCAGGGGGCAATCAGCCCCAGCATTTT.